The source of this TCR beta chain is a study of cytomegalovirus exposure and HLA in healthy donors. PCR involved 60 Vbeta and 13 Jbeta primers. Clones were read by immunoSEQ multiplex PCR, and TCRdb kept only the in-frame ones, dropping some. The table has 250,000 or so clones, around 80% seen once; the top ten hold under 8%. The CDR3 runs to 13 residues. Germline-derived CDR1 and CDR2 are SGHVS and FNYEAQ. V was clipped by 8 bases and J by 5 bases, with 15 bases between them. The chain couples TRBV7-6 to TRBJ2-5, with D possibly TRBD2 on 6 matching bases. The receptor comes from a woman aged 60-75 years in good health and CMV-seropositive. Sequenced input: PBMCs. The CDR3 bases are TGTGCCAGCCTCGGGGGAGATTCCGAGACCCAGTACTTC. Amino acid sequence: CASLGGDSETQYF.